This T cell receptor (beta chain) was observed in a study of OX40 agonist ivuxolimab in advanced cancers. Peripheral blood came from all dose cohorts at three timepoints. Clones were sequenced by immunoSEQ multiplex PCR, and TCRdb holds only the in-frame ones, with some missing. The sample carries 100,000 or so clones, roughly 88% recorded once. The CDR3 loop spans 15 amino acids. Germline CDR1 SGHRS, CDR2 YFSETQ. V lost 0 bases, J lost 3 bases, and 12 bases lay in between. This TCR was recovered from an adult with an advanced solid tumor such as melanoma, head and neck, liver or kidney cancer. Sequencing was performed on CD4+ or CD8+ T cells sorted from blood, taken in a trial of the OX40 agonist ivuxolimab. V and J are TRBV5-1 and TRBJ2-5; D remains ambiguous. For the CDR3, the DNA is TGCGCCAGCAGCTTGGTCCAGGCCCCCGAAGAGACCCAGTACTTC. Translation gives CASSLVQAPEETQYF.